This T cell receptor beta chain was captured in a study of T cell repertoires in cytomegalovirus infection. Study-level background: Used in the study were CMV epitopes, some recently identified and HLA-C-restricted, others well-studied and HLA-B-restricted. TCR beta signatures that were public indicated CMV infection and matching HLA type. Study-level results: The response measured ex vivo was dominated by TCR beta clonotypes (HLA-C-restricted and CMV-specific). Public TCR beta family frequency separated CMV-and-HLA carriers, including in an independent cohort.

This CDR3 region has 18 residues. Germline V gene data show CDR1 as MDHEN and CDR2 as SYDVKM. V was cut by 1 base and J by 5 bases, with 20 bases left in between. The table lists this clonotype with a few counts. Its antigen is as yet unknown. From the reads, TCRdb called clonotypes with MiXCR, one entry per CDR3 protein. The sample yields 800,000 to 950,000 distinct CDR3 sequences, 32% seen once. This chain joins TRBV28 and TRBJ2-2, with a tentative D call TRBD1 (7 bases). The receptor comes from a human donor in good health (CMV status not recorded). Some clones in this sample may be carry-over from other donors' samples. Sequenced here: cultured CD8+ T cells from PBMCs, sampled from culture after CMV antigen stimulation. The CDR3 reads CASSLYPGGGSLTGELFF. CDR3 coding DNA: TGTGCCAGCAGTTTATATCCCGGAGGGGGCAGTTTGACCGGGGAGCTGTTTTTT.